This T cell receptor (beta chain) was sequenced during a study of identical twins. Study-level points and caveats: Invariant MAIT and iNKT cells may have partly biased zero-insertion analyses.

Trimming pared 2 bases from V and 6 bases from J, leaving 5 bases between. The CDR3 loop spans 12 amino acids. MiXCR was run by TCRdb on the 5' RACE reads, yielding one entry per CDR3 protein. The repertoire holds about 530,000 distinct CDR3 sequences, with around 15% as singletons. With regard to this clonotype: The antigen is unknown.

These sequences were also reported in another study, on yellow fever vaccine responses in identical twins.

Specimen: CD4+ T cells sorted from blood. The sequence was collected from a woman under 30 in good health. The V gene is TRBV12-3 or TRBV12-4, the J gene TRBJ2-1; D remains ambiguous. CDR3 nucleotides: TGTGCCAGCAGTTTAAGTTTCAATGAGCAGTTCTTC. Its translation: CASSLSFNEQFF.